This T cell receptor beta chain stems from a study of blood T cell repertoires in COVID-19. Germline loops: CDR1 LGHDT, CDR2 YNNKEL (reference sequence). This CDR3 spans 14 amino acids. Trimming shortened V by 4 bases and J by 1 base, and 8 bases separated the two germline ends. This clone has a single count. Clones were sequenced by immunoSEQ multiplex PCR, and TCRdb holds only the in-frame ones, with some missing. The profile covers 200,000 or so clones, with around four fifths appearing a single time and 15% to 20% taken by the ten largest. The rearrangement joins TRBV3-1 (or the pseudogene TRBV3-2) to TRBJ1-3; D remains unclear. Input material: peripheral blood. This receptor was obtained from a human donor in a cohort sampled during active COVID-19. This CDR3 is CASSPRGSGNTIYF. The DNA of the CDR3 is TGTGCCAGCAGCCCGCGGGGATCTGGAAACACCATATATTTT.